This is a list of T cell receptor beta chains from one sample in a study of T cell responses to AZD1222 COVID-19 vaccine. Sequenced by immunoSEQ multiplex PCR; TCRdb stores in-frame clones only, minus some. The sample shows roughly 99,000 clones, roughly nine tenths of them seen only once. The material sequenced was peripheral blood, taken on day 0 of AZD1222 vaccination. These receptors were obtained from an adult in good health. Each CDR3 is given with its conserved first and last residue. Fields, in order: CDR3 length, J gene, clone size, V gene, D gene, CDR3 protein, CDR3 DNA. A D gene is named only where the DNA matches it firmly. Rows may omit the clone size; those that give it use once, few, many or a size class.

15	TRBJ2-2	.	TRBV5-5	.	CASTPAWPNTGELFF	TGTGCCAGCACCCCGGCGTGGCCGAACACCGGGGAGCTGTTTTTT
14	TRBJ2-7	.	TRBV2	.	CASRSTVSSYEQYF	TGTGCCAGCAGATCGACGGTGAGCTCCTACGAGCAGTACTTC
14	TRBJ1-1	.	TRBV11-1	.	CASSLRAQAEEAFF	TGTGCCAGCAGCTTAAGGGCGCAGGCAGAGGAAGCTTTCTTT
16	TRBJ2-3	.	TRBV6-2/TRBV6-3	.	CASSLYGTRVRDTQYF	TGTGCCAGCAGCCTTTACGGGACGAGGGTTAGGGATACGCAGTATTTT
16	TRBJ2-7	.	TRBV29-1	.	CSVGFGELSRSYEQYF	TGCAGCGTTGGTTTCGGAGAATTGTCGCGGTCCTACGAGCAGTACTTC
14	TRBJ2-7	.	TRBV4-2	.	CASSQDSGTYEQYF	TGTGCCAGCAGCCAAGATTCGGGCACCTACGAGCAGTACTTC
16	TRBJ2-7	.	TRBV13	.	CASSPRGAGLSYEQYF	TGTGCCAGCAGCCCCCGGGGCGCAGGCCTATCCTACGAGCAGTACTTC
15	TRBJ2-3	.	TRBV18	.	CASSPGTLNTDTQYF	TGTGCCAGCTCACCCGGGACACTAAACACAGATACGCAGTATTTT
16	TRBJ1-2	.	TRBV5-4	TRBD1	CASSPGQGSFDYGYTF	TGTGCCAGCAGCCCGGGACAGGGGAGTTTCGACTATGGCTACACCTTC
12	TRBJ1-2	.	TRBV29-1	.	CSVEDPRRGYTF	TGCAGCGTTGAAGACCCCAGGAGGGGCTACACCTTC
13	TRBJ2-1	.	TRBV11-2	.	CASSLSANNEQFF	TGTGCCAGCAGCTTATCGGCAAACAATGAGCAGTTCTTC
16	TRBJ1-2	.	TRBV6-2/TRBV6-3	.	CASSSRRSTQNYGYTF	TGTGCCAGCAGTAGCAGGCGATCGACACAGAACTATGGCTACACCTTC
16	TRBJ2-2	.	TRBV7-3	TRBD2	CASSSWTSANTGELFF	TGTGCCAGCAGCTCCTGGACTAGCGCTAACACCGGGGAGCTGTTTTTT
18	TRBJ1-2	.	TRBV4-2	TRBD1	CASSQDTDRGLWRPGYTF	TGTGCCAGCAGCCAAGATACGGACAGGGGGCTATGGCGGCCTGGCTACACCTTC
13	TRBJ1-5	.	TRBV29-1	TRBD1	CSARGQSNQPQHF	TGCAGCGCCAGGGGACAGAGCAATCAGCCCCAGCATTTT
13	TRBJ2-7	many	TRBV12-3/TRBV12-4	TRBD1	CASSGTESYEQYF	TGTGCCAGCAGCGGGACAGAGTCCTACGAGCAGTACTTC
14	TRBJ2-3	.	TRBV19	.	CASSILGSTDTQYF	TGTGCCAGTAGTATTCTGGGAAGCACAGATACGCAGTATTTT
15	TRBJ2-5	.	TRBV7-3	TRBD2	CASSFSSGSGETQYF	TGTGCCAGCAGCTTCTCTAGCGGGAGCGGGGAGACCCAGTACTTC
15	TRBJ1-3	.	TRBV6-5	.	CASSKRLLSGNTIYF	TGTGCCAGCAGTAAGCGACTGCTCTCTGGAAACACCATATATTTT
16	TRBJ2-7	few	TRBV19	TRBD1	CASSAPGQTSSYEQYF	TGTGCCAGTAGTGCTCCGGGACAGACATCCTCCTACGAGCAGTACTTC
12	TRBJ1-1	.	TRBV12-3/TRBV12-4	.	CASSFVNTEAFF	TGTGCCAGCAGTTTCGTGAACACTGAAGCTTTCTTT
14	TRBJ2-1	once	TRBV6-5	TRBD2	CASSRTSGRGEQFF	TGTGCCAGCAGCCGGACTAGCGGGAGGGGTGAGCAGTTCTTC
15	TRBJ1-4	.	TRBV7-9	.	CASSPRSQQDEKLFF	TGTGCCAGCAGCCCGCGCTCCCAACAAGATGAAAAACTGTTTTTT
14	TRBJ1-5	few	TRBV28	TRBD1	CASSLQQGFQPQHF	TGTGCCAGCAGTTTGCAACAGGGGTTTCAGCCCCAGCATTTT
16	TRBJ1-2	few	TRBV28	.	CASSSTGRDWYYGYTF	TGTGCCAGCAGTTCGACAGGACGGGACTGGTACTATGGCTACACCTTC
16	TRBJ1-1	.	TRBV19	TRBD1	CASSIRGGQKNTEAFF	TGTGCCAGTAGTATACGGGGGGGACAGAAGAACACTGAAGCTTTCTTT
16	TRBJ1-2	.	TRBV7-8	.	CASSRRFQGSNYGYTF	TGTGCCAGCAGCCGCCGATTTCAGGGCTCCAACTATGGCTACACCTTC
17	TRBJ1-6	.	TRBV9	.	CASSVSKTGLQNSPLHF	TGTGCCAGCAGCGTATCAAAAACAGGTTTACAGAATTCACCCCTCCACTTT
12	TRBJ1-1	.	TRBV5-6	.	CASSLGGRGAFF	TGTGCCAGCAGCTTGGGTGGCAGAGGGGCTTTCTTT
13	TRBJ2-5	.	TRBV9	TRBD2	CASSAGGIETQYF	TGTGCCAGCAGCGCGGGGGGGATCGAGACCCAGTACTTC
16	TRBJ2-1	.	TRBV6-1	TRBD2	CASSDLLAGGPDEQFF	TGTGCCAGCAGTGATCTGCTAGCGGGAGGGCCGGATGAGCAGTTCTTC
13	TRBJ1-3	.	TRBV19	.	CASSTGAGNTIYF	TGTGCCAGTAGTACAGGGGCTGGAAACACCATATATTTT
14	TRBJ1-6	.	TRBV4-2	.	CASSQDWGNSPLHF	TGTGCCAGCAGCCAAGATTGGGGGAATTCACCCCTCCACTTT
11	TRBJ2-5	.	TRBV5-1	.	CASSWGETQYF	TGCGCCAGCAGCTGGGGGGAGACCCAGTACTTC
12	TRBJ1-2	.	TRBV9	.	CASSEMRYGYTF	TGTGCCAGCAGCGAGATGCGCTATGGCTACACCTTC
16	TRBJ2-1	.	TRBV24-1	.	CATSDSAAPSYNEQFF	TGTGCCACCAGTGATTCTGCAGCCCCATCCTACAATGAGCAGTTCTTC
14	TRBJ2-7	.	TRBV7-2	TRBD2	CASSLDGTSGEQYF	TGTGCCAGCAGCTTAGATGGGACTAGCGGCGAGCAGTACTTC
16	TRBJ1-4	.	TRBV5-1	TRBD1	CASSLGQGSTNEKLFF	TGCGCCAGCAGCCTAGGACAGGGCTCAACTAATGAAAAACTGTTTTTT
16	TRBJ2-1	few	TRBV7-2	TRBD2	CASSLAPGGGYNEQFF	TGTGCCAGCAGCTTAGCGCCGGGAGGAGGCTACAATGAGCAGTTCTTC
15	TRBJ1-1	.	TRBV5-1	.	CASSLTNGGGTEAFF	TGCGCCAGCAGCTTGACTAATGGGGGCGGCACTGAAGCTTTCTTT
13	TRBJ2-2	.	TRBV12-3/TRBV12-4	.	CASSEQDTGELFF	TGTGCCAGCAGTGAACAGGACACCGGGGAGCTGTTTTTT
14	TRBJ1-2	.	TRBV5-4	TRBD1	CASSSGQGSYGYTF	TGTGCCAGCAGCTCCGGACAGGGTAGCTATGGCTACACCTTC